This TCR beta chain was recovered during a study of T cell repertoires in cytomegalovirus infection. As for the study in general: Public TCR beta signatures indicated both CMV infection and matching HLA type.

Looked up from germline, CDR1 is SGHVT and CDR2 is SQSDAQ. With V trimmed by 5 bases and J by 4 bases, 12 bases remained unmatched. The CDR3 length is 16 residues. As concerns this clonotype: Its antigen remains unknown.

Whole-study findings and limits: Cumulative public TCR beta family frequency identified CMV carriers with the relevant HLA.

TCRdb fed the reads into MiXCR, producing one record per CDR3 protein. The sample lists tens of thousands of distinct CDR3 sequences, around 20% seen once, with under 20% in the top ten. The sequence was obtained from a human donor in good health (CMV status not recorded). Some clones in this sample may be carry-over from other donors' samples. Input material: PBMCs, sequenced either directly or after in vitro stimulation (not recorded which). The chain has TRBV7-4 and TRBJ2-5; 8 nucleotides match TRBD2. The CDR3, as DNA: TGTGCCAGCAGCCCCCGACAGCGGGAGTTGGGAGAGACCCAGTACTTC. This sequence encodes CASSPRQRELGETQYF.